The present T cell receptor (beta chain) was sequenced within a study of blood T cell repertoires in COVID-19. In the study overall: Donors in the United States, Italy and Spain gave samples during acute or convalescent COVID-19.

Adults between about 18 and 95 years of age took part from 24 US areas. Profiled with immunoSEQ multiplex PCR; TCRdb holds only in-frame clones, not every one. The data show about 200,000 clones, 80% seen once. Germline values: CDR1 SGHNT, CDR2 YENEEA. The V end lost 6 bases, the J end lost 7 bases, and 12 bases lay between the germline ends. The CDR3 is 13 residues long. The J gene is TRBJ2-2, the V gene TRBV11-3, with a weak D call TRBD1 (5 bases). Sequences were obtained from PBMCs or T cells enriched from blood (not recorded which). The receptor comes from a woman aged 40 to 50 with acute COVID-19. CDR3 sequence (DNA): TGTGCCAGCAGAAAACAGGTCGACGGGGAGCTGTTTTTT. Its translation is CASRKQVDGELFF.